Below are 28 T cell receptor beta chains sequenced from a single sample in a study of control samples from healthy donors and cancer patients. The method was immunoSEQ multiplex PCR; TCRdb's version includes in-frame clones alone and lacks a portion of them. This sample has just over 150,000 clones; approximately 93% occur once, and the top ten carry 2% to 2.5%. Sequenced sample: blood. The receptors come from a man aged 50 or older in good health.

This clone was recorded only once. The chain uses TRBV7-9 and TRBJ1-1; D is ambiguous. CDR3 length: 13 residues. Trimming pared 3 bases from V and 5 bases from J, leaving 10 bases between. CDR1 is SEHNR, CDR2 FQNEAQ, per germline (reference sequence). CDR3 region: CASSFPRTTEAFF. As DNA, the CDR3 is TGTGCCAGCAGCTTCCCAAGGACTACTGAAGCTTTCTTT.

The chain carries TRBV6-5 and TRBJ2-2, with D possibly TRBD2 on 6 matching bases. CDR1 and CDR2 (germline): MNHEY, SVGAGI. V lost 6 bases, J lost 3 bases, and 8 bases lay in between. The length of the CDR3 is 13 residues. CDR3 protein: CASRRRDTGELFF. The CDR3 region has the DNA TGTGCCAGCAGGAGGAGGGACACCGGGGAGCTGTTTTTT.

The V call is TRBV9, the J call TRBJ1-1; D might be TRBD1 (6 bases). The CDR3 spans 16 residues. The germline CDR1 and CDR2 sequences are SGDLS and YYNGEE. With 0 bases removed from V and 0 bases from J, the gap between germline ends came to 12 bases. CDR3 nucleotides: TGTGCCAGCAGCGTAGGCCAGGGGACGATGAACACTGAAGCTTTCTTT. It encodes CASSVGQGTMNTEAFF.

The chain uses TRBV6-5 and TRBJ2-2, with D perhaps TRBD2 (6 bases). Trimming took off 4 bases at V and 6 bases at J, with 12 bases between the two ends. This CDR3 has 14 amino acids. Per germline, CDR1 MNHEY and CDR2 SVGAGI. CDR3 in amino acids: CASSSIPGAGELFF. Written as DNA, the CDR3 is TGTGCCAGCAGTTCCATCCCGGGGGCCGGGGAGCTGTTTTTT.

Here the CDR3 reads CAWSVPDRENTEAFF. CDR3 bases: TGTGCCTGGAGTGTACCTGACAGGGAGAACACTGAAGCTTTCTTT. The chain is built from TRBV30 and TRBJ1-1; 7 nucleotides agree with TRBD1. The CDR3 spans 15 residues. Trimming removed 0 bases from V and 1 base from J; junction bases left unmatched: 5. Germline V lookup: CDR1 GTSNPN, CDR2 SVGIG (reference sequence).

The rearrangement uses TRBV28 and TRBJ1-2; TRBD1 agrees at 7 bases. J gave up 0 bases and V 5 bases, and 6 bases lay outside the gene matches. The CDR3 loop spans 15 amino acids. Germline V gives CDR1 MDHEN, CDR2 SYDVKM. The DNA for the CDR3 is TGTGCCAGCAGTCCCCGGACAGGAGCTAACTATGGCTACACCTTC. Translated: CASSPRTGANYGYTF.

V usage is TRBV10-1 and J usage is TRBJ2-2; TRBD1 matches 9 bases. The CDR3 totals 17 residues. The germline gives CDR1 WNHNN, CDR2 SYGVQD (reference sequence). V trimming: 6 bases; J trimming: 4 bases; junction bases outside the gene matches: 12. CDR3: CASSPPGTGLSTGELFF. CDR3 coding DNA: TGCGCCAGCAGCCCTCCCGGGACAGGGCTCTCCACCGGGGAGCTGTTTTTT.

Concerning this clone itself: The identical CDR3 is also encoded by other nucleotide sequences in the sample. This chain connects TRBV5-8 to TRBJ2-5; D ambiguous. Trimming removed 0 bases at V and 6 bases at J, with 9 bases between. This CDR3 contains 13 residues. Germline CDR1 is SGHTS and CDR2 is YDEGEE. CDR3 bases: TGTGCCAGCAGCTTGGGCGGAGAAAAGACCCAGTACTTC. Its protein is CASSLGGEKTQYF.

The chain links TRBV29-1 to TRBJ2-1; 7 bases line up with TRBD2. CDR1 and CDR2 from the germline V gene are SQVTM and ANQGSEA. The CDR3 totals 13 residues. V shed 7 bases, J shed 0 bases, and the junction held 3 bases outside the gene matches. DNA for the CDR3: TGCAGCGCCAGCGGGATCTCCTACAATGAGCAGTTCTTC. Its translation: CSASGISYNEQFF.

The chain combines TRBV7-2 with TRBJ2-3, with D uncertain. V lost 2 bases and J lost 2, with 5 bases in between. The germline V gene has CDR1 SGHTA and CDR2 FQGNSA. This CDR3 spans 13 amino acids. The DNA of the CDR3 is TGTGCCAGCAGCTTACCCATCACAGATACGCAGTATTTT. Its translation is CASSLPITDTQYF.

The CDR3 DNA reads as TGCGCCAGCAGCCAAGTTCGGCTAGCGGGACGCTTAGCTTTCGAGCAGTACTTC. This translates into CASSQVRLAGRLAFEQYF. The chain carries TRBV4-1 and TRBJ2-7, with 9 bases aligning to TRBD2. V shed 1 base and J 6 bases; nucleotides not matched to a gene: 16. Per the germline V gene, CDR1 is MGHRA and CDR2 is YSYEKL. The CDR3 sequence is 18 residues long.

The chain joins TRBV6-6 to TRBJ2-2; 10 bases are shared with TRBD2. Germline V gives CDR1 MNHNY, CDR2 SVGAGI (reference sequence). After removal of 6 bases from V and 0 bases from J, the junction contained 4 bases not matched to a gene. The CDR3 has 16 amino acids. CDR3 coding DNA: TGTGCCAGCAGACCCGGACTAGCGGCGAACACCGGGGAGCTGTTTTTT. As protein: CASRPGLAANTGELFF.

The chain carries TRBV23-1 and TRBJ2-3, with D perhaps TRBD1 or TRBD2 (5 bases each). TRBV23-1 is classed as an ORF, of uncertain function. V lost 4 bases and J lost 4, with 24 bases in between. The CDR3 is made up of 18 amino acids. The CDR3 is CASSLGREEGLNPDTQYF. DNA of the CDR3: TGCGCCAGCAGTCTCGGCAGGGAAGAGGGTTTGAACCCAGATACGCAGTATTTT.

The J gene is TRBJ2-2, the V gene TRBV18, with D perhaps TRBD1 or TRBD2 (5 bases each). CDR3 length equals 13 residues. V lost 5 bases and J 4 bases, leaving 8 bases between the germline ends. Germline loops: CDR1 KGHSH, CDR2 LQKENI. The CDR3 is CASSGGRTGELFF. The CDR3 region has the DNA TGTGCCAGCTCAGGGGGTCGCACCGGGGAGCTGTTTTTT.

The V call is TRBV7-2, the J call TRBJ2-7, with TRBD1 matching 10 bases. This CDR3 contains 16 residues. The V gene end was trimmed by 1 base and the J gene end by 3 bases; junction bases not matched to a gene: 6. Germline V gene data show CDR1 as SGHTA and CDR2 as FQGNSA. CDR3 amino acids: CASSLVSGQGDYEQYF. In nucleotides, the CDR3 is TGTGCCAGCAGCTTAGTTTCCGGACAGGGGGACTACGAGCAGTACTTC. Complete variable domain (other parts from reference TRBV7-2 and TRBJ2-7): GAGVSQSPSNKVTEKGKDVELRCDPISGHTALYWYRQSLGQGLEFLIYFQGNSAPDKSGLPSDRFSAERTGGSVSTLTIQRTQQEDSAVYLCASSLVSGQGDYEQYFGPGTRLTVT.

The chain employs TRBV28 and TRBJ2-7; possibly TRBD1 for D (5 bases). Germline CDR1 is MDHEN and CDR2 is SYDVKM. Trimming left V 3 bases short and J 2 bases short, with 11 bases between. The CDR3 runs to 14 residues. The CDR3 region has the DNA TGTGCCAGCAGTTTGTACGACAGCGCCTACGAGCAGTACTTC. This gives the protein CASSLYDSAYEQYF.

J is TRBJ2-7 and V is TRBV20-1; D perhaps matches TRBD2 (6 bases). Germline V gene lookup returns CDR1 DFQATT and CDR2 SNEGSKA (reference sequence). V was shortened by 3 bases and J by 7 bases, with 10 bases between the two germline ends. The CDR3 covers 11 residues. The CDR3 region is CSARAGGEQYF. Here the CDR3 DNA reads TGCAGTGCTAGGGCAGGAGGGGAGCAGTACTTC.

The chain is built from TRBV5-1 and TRBJ1-3; unclear D gene. Germline V gene lookup returns CDR1 SGHRS and CDR2 YFSETQ. CDR3 length: 17 residues. V lost 1 base to trimming and J lost 0 bases, with 14 bases between them. CDR3 nucleotide sequence: TGCGCCAGCAGCTTGACCGGCAGCGCGAACTCTGGAAACACCATATATTTT. It specifies CASSLTGSANSGNTIYF.

V is TRBV5-5 and J is TRBJ2-1; the D call may be TRBD1 or TRBD2 (6 bases each). Germline CDR1 is SGHKS and CDR2 is YYEKEE (reference sequence). V gave up 4 bases and J gave up 0 bases, with 14 bases separating them. The CDR3 loop spans 16 amino acids. In DNA form, the CDR3 reads TGTGCCAGCAGCCCCCCGGGGGCGAGCTCCTACAATGAGCAGTTCTTC. Translation: CASSPPGASSYNEQFF.

A single count supports this clone. The J gene is TRBJ2-7, the V gene TRBV10-1; TRBD2 matches 13 bases. V shed 6 bases, J shed 7 bases, and the junction held 9 bases outside the gene matches. The CDR3 runs to 15 residues. Germline CDR1 reads WNHNN; CDR2 reads SYGVQD (reference sequence). This CDR3 reads CASSPGTSGIREQYF. The DNA for the CDR3 is TGCGCCAGCAGCCCCGGGACTAGCGGGATCAGGGAGCAGTACTTC.

Of note for this clone: The sample contains more than one DNA sequence encoding this CDR3. The CDR3 sequence: CASSPGGSNQPQHF. The CDR3 DNA sequence: TGTGCCAGCAGCCCGGGGGGGTCCAATCAGCCCCAGCATTTT. V usage is TRBV28 and J usage is TRBJ1-5; a weak D match, TRBD1 (5 bases). V was shortened by 6 bases and J by 3 bases, with 12 bases between the two germline ends. Germline V lookup: CDR1 MDHEN, CDR2 SYDVKM. This CDR3 has 14 residues. Variable domain in full (rest from reference TRBV28 and TRBJ1-5): DVKVTQSSRYLVKRTGEKVFLECVQDMDHENMFWYRQDPGLGLRLIYFSYDVKMKEKGDIPEGYSVSREKKERFSLILESASTNQTSMYLCASSPGGSNQPQHFGDGTRLSIL.

This sequence joins TRBV6-5 and TRBJ2-2, with D hard to call. The CDR3 totals 12 residues. V lost 0 bases to trimming and J lost 5 bases, with 1 base between them. Germline V gene sequence: CDR1 MNHEY, CDR2 SVGAGI. The DNA for the CDR3 is TGTGCCAGCAGTTACTCGACCGGGGAGCTGTTTTTT. Translated: CASSYSTGELFF.

This clone appeared a single time. The V call is TRBV27, the J call TRBJ2-7; 14 positions agree with TRBD2. V shed 5 bases, J shed 7 bases, and the junction held 13 bases outside the gene matches. Germline CDR1 and CDR2: MNHEY and SMNVEV (reference sequence). The CDR3 has 17 residues. The CDR3 DNA follows: TGTGCCAGCAGTCGGGGACTAGCGGGAGCCTCGAAGGAGGAGCAGTACTTC. Its protein product is CASSRGLAGASKEEQYF.

The V and J genes are TRBV28 and TRBJ2-5; TRBD2 matches 8 bases. Trimming at V came to 3 bases and at J to 5 bases, leaving 5 bases not matched to a gene. The CDR3 covers 14 residues. Germline CDR1 is MDHEN and CDR2 is SYDVKM. The CDR3 DNA reads as TGTGCCAGCAGTTTTCACGGGGGGGGTGAGACCCAGTACTTC. Protein sequence: CASSFHGGGETQYF.

V usage is TRBV19 and J usage is TRBJ2-3; 11 bases are shared with TRBD2. There are 16 residues in the CDR3. Unmatched junction bases numbered 9, after V lost 6 bases and J lost 4 bases. Germline V lookup: CDR1 LNHDA, CDR2 SQIVND (reference sequence). The CDR3 region has the DNA TGTGCCAGTAGCCCCGCCGGACTAGCGGGCTCAGATACGCAGTATTTT. Its protein is CASSPAGLAGSDTQYF.

J is TRBJ2-2 and V is TRBV11-2; D possibly corresponds to TRBD1 (5 bases). Trimming pared 1 base from V and 0 bases from J, leaving 9 bases between. The germline CDR1 and CDR2 sequences are SGHAT and FQNNGV. The CDR3 length is 16 residues. The CDR3 loop reads CASSLVTGANTGELFF. Written as DNA, the CDR3 is TGTGCCAGCAGCTTAGTAACAGGAGCGAACACCGGGGAGCTGTTTTTT.

This sequence joins TRBV5-4 and TRBJ1-3, with TRBD1 matching over 7 bases. Germline CDR1 is SGHNT and CDR2 is YYREEE (reference sequence). The CDR3 loop spans 16 amino acids. The trim removed 2 bases at V and 2 bases at J, leaving 7 bases unmatched. Written as DNA, the CDR3 is TGTGCCAGCAGCTTCCGACAGGGTAAAACTGGAAACACCATATATTTT. The encoded protein is CASSFRQGKTGNTIYF.

The chain combines TRBV29-1 with TRBJ2-7, with TRBD2 matching 10 bases. CDR1 and CDR2 (germline): SQVTM, ANQGSEA. The CDR3 is 16 residues long. J lost 0 bases, V lost 7 bases, and 12 bases had no gene match. For the CDR3, the DNA is TGCAGCGCCCTCGGAGGAGCGGGAGGGAGCTCCTACGAGCAGTACTTC. Residues: CSALGGAGGSSYEQYF.